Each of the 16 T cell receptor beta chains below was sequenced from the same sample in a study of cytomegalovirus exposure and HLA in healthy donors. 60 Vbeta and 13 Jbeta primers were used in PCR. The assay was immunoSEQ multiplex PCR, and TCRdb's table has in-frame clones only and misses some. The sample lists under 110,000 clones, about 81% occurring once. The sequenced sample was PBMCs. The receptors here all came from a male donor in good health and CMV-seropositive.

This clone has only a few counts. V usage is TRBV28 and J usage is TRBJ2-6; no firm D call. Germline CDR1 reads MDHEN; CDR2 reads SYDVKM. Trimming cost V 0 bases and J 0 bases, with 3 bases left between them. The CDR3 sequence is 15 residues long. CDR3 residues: CASSLWSSGANVLTF. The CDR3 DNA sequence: TGTGCCAGCAGTTTATGGAGCTCTGGGGCCAACGTCCTGACTTTC.

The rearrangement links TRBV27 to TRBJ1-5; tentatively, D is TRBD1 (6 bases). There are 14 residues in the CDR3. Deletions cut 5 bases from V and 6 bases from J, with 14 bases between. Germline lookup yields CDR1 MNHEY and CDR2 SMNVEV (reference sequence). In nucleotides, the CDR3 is TGTGCCAGCAGTCCGGACAGTTTCCCTCAGCCCCAGCATTTT. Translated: CASSPDSFPQPQHF.

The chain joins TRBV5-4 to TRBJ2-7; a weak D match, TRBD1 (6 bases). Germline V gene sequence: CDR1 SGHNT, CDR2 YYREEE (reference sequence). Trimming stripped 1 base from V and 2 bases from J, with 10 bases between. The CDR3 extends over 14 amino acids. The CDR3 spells CASSLRRDTYEQYF. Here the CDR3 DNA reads TGTGCCAGCAGCTTGCGTAGGGACACCTACGAGCAGTACTTC.

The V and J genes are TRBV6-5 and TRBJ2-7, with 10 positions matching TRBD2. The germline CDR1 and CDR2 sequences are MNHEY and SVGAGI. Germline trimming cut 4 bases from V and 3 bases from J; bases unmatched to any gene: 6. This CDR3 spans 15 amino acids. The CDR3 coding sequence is TGTGCCAGCAGTTCAGGACTAGCGGATAGCTACGAGCAGTACTTC. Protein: CASSSGLADSYEQYF.

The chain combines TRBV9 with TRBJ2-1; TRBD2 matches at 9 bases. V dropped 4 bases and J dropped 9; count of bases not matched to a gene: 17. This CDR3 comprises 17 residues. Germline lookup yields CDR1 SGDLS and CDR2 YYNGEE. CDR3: CASSNIPGGGATSEQFF. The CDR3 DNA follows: TGTGCCAGCAGCAACATCCCAGGCGGGGGGGCGACGAGTGAGCAGTTCTTC.

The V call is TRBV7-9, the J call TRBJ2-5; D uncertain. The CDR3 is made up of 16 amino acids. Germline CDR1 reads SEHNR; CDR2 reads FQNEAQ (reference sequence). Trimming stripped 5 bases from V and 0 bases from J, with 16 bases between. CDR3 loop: CASSRRLAVYQETQYF. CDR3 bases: TGTGCCAGCAGCCGAAGACTGGCGGTGTACCAAGAGACCCAGTACTTC.

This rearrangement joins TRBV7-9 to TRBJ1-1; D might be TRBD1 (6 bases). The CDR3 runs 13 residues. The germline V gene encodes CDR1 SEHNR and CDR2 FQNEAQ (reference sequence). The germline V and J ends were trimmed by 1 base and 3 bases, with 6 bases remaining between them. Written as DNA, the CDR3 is TGTGCCAGCAGCTTAGAGGGGGACACTGAAGCTTTCTTT. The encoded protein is CASSLEGDTEAFF.

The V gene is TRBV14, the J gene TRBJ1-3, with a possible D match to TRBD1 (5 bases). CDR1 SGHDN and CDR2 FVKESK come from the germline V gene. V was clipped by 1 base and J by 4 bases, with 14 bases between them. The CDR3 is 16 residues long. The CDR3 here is CASSQGGGAWGNTIYF. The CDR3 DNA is TGTGCCAGCAGCCAAGGCGGAGGGGCGTGGGGAAACACCATATATTTT.

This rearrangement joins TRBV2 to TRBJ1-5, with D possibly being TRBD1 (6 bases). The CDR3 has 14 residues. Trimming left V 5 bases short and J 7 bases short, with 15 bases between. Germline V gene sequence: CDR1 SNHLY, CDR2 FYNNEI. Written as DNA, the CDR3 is TGTGCCAGCAGTCCCCGGGGGGGCGGGCAGCCCCAGCATTTT. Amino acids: CASSPRGGGQPQHF.

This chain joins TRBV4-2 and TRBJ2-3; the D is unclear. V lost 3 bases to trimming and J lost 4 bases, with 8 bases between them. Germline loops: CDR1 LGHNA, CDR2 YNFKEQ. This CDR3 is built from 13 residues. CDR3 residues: CASSHEDPDTQYF. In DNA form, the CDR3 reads TGTGCCAGCAGCCACGAGGATCCAGATACGCAGTATTTT.

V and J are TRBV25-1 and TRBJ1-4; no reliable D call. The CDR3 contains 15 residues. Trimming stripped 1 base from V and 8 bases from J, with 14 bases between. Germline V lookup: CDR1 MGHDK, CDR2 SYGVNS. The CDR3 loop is CASSELGGRGEKLFF. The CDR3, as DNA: TGTGCCAGCAGTGAATTGGGAGGCCGCGGGGAAAAACTGTTTTTT.

The CDR3: CASSHQGANYGYTF. The CDR3 region has the DNA TGCGCCAGCAGCCATCAGGGGGCTAACTATGGCTACACCTTC. This chain connects TRBV4-3 to TRBJ1-2, with 7 positions matching TRBD1. The trim removed 3 bases at V and 0 bases at J, leaving 1 base unmatched. The CDR3 is 14 amino acids. Germline V gene sequence: CDR1 LGHNA, CDR2 YSLEER.

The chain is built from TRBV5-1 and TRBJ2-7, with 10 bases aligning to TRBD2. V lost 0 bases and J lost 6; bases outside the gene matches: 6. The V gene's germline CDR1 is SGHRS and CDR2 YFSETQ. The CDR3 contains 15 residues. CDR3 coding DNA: TGCGCCAGCAGCTTGGCCCTAGCGGGAGTAGCCGAGCAGTACTTC. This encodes CASSLALAGVAEQYF.

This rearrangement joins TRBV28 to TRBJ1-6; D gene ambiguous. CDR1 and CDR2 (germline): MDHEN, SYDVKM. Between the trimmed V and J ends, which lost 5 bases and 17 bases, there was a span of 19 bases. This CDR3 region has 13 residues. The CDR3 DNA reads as TGTGCCAGCAGTATAATAGCGGGCAGCGGGGTCCACTTT. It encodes CASSIIAGSGVHF.

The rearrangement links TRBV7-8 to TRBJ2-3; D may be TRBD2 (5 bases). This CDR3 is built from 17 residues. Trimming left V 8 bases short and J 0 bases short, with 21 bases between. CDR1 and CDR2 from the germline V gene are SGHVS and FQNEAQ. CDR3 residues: CASAEGHGPLSTDTQYF. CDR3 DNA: TGTGCCAGCGCAGAGGGCCATGGGCCGCTAAGCACAGATACGCAGTATTTT.

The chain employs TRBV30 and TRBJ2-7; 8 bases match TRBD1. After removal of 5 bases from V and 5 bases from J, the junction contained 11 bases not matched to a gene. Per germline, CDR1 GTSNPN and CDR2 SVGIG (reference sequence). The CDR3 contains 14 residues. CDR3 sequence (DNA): TGTGCCTGGGCCCCAGGGGGCGGTTTGGACGAGCAGTACTTC. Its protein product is CAWAPGGGLDEQYF.